This TCR beta chain derives from a study of technical replicates of blood from a few donors. The data were produced by immunoSEQ multiplex PCR, yet TCRdb's version contains in-frame clones alone and is incomplete. The table shows tens of thousands of clones, with 80% to 95% occurring only once. The CDR3 covers 12 residues. CDR1 SQVTM and CDR2 ANQGSEA come from the germline V gene. V gave up 4 bases and J gave up 7 bases, with 11 bases separating them. Specimen: PBMCs. The chain couples TRBV29-1 to TRBJ1-5; D is perhaps TRBD1 (5 bases). The TCR sequence derives from a human donor in good health. Some clones in this sample may be carry-over from other donors' samples. This chain's CDR3 is CSVGGGTQPQHF. Here the CDR3 DNA reads TGCAGCGTTGGCGGGGGGACCCAGCCCCAGCATTTT. The whole variable domain, filled in from reference TRBV29-1 and TRBJ1-5, reads SAVISQKPSRDICQRGTSLTIQCQVDSQVTMMFWYRQQPGQSLTLIATANQGSEATYESGFVIDKFPISRPNLTFSTLTVSNMSPEDSSIYLCSVGGGTQPQHFGDGTRLSIL.